This T cell receptor beta chain was obtained from a study of blood T cells in healthy people across ages. The CDR3 runs to 14 residues. V shed 2 bases and J shed 7 bases, with 12 bases lying between them. From germline, CDR1 is GTSNPN and CDR2 SVGIG (reference sequence). This clonotype was seen a handful of times. With a J-beta primer mix and a sample-barcoded 5' primer, a second PCR ran roughly 6 to 11 cycles. Using its own MiXCR run on the 5' RACE reads, TCRdb lists one record per CDR3 protein. This sample carries hundreds of thousands of distinct CDR3 sequences, about half of them seen once, and the ten largest clones take 25% to 35%.

Sample: blood. This sequence originates from an older woman in good health. This chain joins TRBV30 and TRBJ1-6, with D perhaps TRBD1 (6 bases). The CDR3 DNA reads as TGTGCCTGGAGTTTAGGACAGCAAAATTCACCCCTCCACTTT. Translated, it gives CAWSLGQQNSPLHF.